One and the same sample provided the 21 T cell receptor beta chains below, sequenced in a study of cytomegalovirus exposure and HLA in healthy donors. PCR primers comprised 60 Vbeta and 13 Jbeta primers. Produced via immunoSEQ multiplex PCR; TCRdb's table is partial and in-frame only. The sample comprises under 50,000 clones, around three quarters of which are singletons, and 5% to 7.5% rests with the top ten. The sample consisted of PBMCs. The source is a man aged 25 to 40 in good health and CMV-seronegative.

The CDR3: CASSGGLLYEQYF. For the CDR3, the DNA is TGTGCCAGCAGCGGAGGTCTCCTCTACGAGCAGTACTTC. This rearrangement joins TRBV7-8 to TRBJ2-7, with a possible D match to TRBD2 (5 bases). Germline values: CDR1 SGHVS, CDR2 FQNEAQ. Trimming left V 5 bases short and J 3 bases short, with 11 bases between. The CDR3 length is 13 residues.

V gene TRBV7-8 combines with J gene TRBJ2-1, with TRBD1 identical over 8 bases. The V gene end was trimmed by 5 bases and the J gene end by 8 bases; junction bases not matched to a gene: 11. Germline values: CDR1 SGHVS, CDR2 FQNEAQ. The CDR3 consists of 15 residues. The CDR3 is CASSLTGGLMDEQFF. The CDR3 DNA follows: TGTGCCAGCAGCCTTACAGGGGGATTGATGGATGAGCAGTTCTTC.

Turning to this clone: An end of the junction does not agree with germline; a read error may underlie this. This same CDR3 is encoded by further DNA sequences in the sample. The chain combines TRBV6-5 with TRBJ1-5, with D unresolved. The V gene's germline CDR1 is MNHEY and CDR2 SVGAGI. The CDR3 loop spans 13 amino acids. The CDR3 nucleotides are TGTGCCAGCAGCCCCTATAGCAATCAACCCCAGCATTTT. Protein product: CASSPYSNQPQHF.

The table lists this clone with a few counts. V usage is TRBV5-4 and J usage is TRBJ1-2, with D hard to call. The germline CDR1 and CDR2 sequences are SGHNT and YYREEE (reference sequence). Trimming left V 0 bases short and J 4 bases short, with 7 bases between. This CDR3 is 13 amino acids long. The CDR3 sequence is CASSLGLAYGYTF. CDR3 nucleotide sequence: TGTGCCAGCAGCTTGGGGTTAGCCTATGGCTACACCTTC.

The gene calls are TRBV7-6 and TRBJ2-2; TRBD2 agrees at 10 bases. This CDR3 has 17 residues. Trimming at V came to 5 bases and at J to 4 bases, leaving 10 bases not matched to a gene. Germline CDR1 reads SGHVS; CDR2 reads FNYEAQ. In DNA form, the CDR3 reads TGTGCCAGCAGCCTTCGCAGCGGGAGGGCCCCCACCGGGGAGCTGTTTTTT. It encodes CASSLRSGRAPTGELFF.

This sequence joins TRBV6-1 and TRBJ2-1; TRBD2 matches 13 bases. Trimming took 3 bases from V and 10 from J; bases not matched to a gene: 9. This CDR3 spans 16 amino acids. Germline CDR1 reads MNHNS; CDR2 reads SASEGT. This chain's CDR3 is CASSETGLAGYREQFF. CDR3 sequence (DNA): TGTGCCAGCAGTGAGACGGGACTAGCGGGATATAGGGAGCAGTTCTTC.

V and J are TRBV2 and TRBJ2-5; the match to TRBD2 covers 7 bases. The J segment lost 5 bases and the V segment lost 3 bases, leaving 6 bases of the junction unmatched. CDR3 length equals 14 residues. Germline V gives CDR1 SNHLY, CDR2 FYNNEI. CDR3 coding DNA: TGTGCCAGCAGTGATGCGGGAGTAGGGGAGACCCAGTACTTC. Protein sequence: CASSDAGVGETQYF.

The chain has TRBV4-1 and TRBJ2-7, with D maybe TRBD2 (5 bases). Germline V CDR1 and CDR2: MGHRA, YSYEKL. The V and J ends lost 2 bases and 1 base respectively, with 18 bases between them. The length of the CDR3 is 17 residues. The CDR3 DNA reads TGCGCCAGCAGCCAACCGGCAAGGACTCGCTCTTCCTACGAGCAGTACTTC. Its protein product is CASSQPARTRSSYEQYF.

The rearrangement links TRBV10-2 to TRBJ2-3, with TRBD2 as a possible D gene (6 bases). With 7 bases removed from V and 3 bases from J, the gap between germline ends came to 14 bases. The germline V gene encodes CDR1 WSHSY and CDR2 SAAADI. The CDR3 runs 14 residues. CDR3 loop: CASNRGLLTDTQYF. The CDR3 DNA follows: TGCGCCAGCAATAGGGGACTTCTTACAGATACGCAGTATTTT.

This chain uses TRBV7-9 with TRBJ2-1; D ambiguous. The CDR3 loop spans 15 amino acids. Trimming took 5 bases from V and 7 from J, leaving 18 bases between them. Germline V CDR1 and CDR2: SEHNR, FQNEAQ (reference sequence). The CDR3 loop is CASSPPFRHGNEQFF. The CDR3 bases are TGTGCCAGCAGCCCGCCCTTCCGCCACGGTAATGAGCAGTTCTTC.

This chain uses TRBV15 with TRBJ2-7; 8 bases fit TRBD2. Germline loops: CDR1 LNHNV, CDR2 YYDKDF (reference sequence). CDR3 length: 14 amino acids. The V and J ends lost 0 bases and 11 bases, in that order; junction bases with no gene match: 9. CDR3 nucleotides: TGTGCCACCAGCAGAGACAGGGGACTAGGGTTGGAGTACTTC. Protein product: CATSRDRGLGLEYF.

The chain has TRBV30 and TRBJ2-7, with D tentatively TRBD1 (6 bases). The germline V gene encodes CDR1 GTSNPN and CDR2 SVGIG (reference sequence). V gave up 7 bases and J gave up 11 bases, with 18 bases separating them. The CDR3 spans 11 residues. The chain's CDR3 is CALKDRDTEYF. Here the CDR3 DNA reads TGTGCCTTAAAAGACCGGGACACGGAGTACTTC.

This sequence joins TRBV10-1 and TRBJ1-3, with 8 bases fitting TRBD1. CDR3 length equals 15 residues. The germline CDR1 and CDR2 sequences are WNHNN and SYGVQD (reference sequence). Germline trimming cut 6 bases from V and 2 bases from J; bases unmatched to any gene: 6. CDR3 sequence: CASSRDRSTGNTIYF. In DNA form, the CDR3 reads TGCGCCAGCAGCAGGGACAGGTCAACTGGAAACACCATATATTTT.

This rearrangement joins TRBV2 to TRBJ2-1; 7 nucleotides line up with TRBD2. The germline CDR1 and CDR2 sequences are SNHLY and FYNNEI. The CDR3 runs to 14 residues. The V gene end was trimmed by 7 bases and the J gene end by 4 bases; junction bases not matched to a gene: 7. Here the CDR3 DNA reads TGTGCCAGCACGCGGGAGCAAGGGTACAATGAGCAGTTCTTC. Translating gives CASTREQGYNEQFF.

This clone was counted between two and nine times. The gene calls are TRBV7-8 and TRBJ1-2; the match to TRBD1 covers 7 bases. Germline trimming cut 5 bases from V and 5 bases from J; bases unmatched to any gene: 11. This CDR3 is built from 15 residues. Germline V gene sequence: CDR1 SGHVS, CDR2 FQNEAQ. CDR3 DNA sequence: TGTGCCAGCAGCGAAATCGGACAGGTCGGGTATGGCTACACCTTC. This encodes CASSEIGQVGYGYTF.

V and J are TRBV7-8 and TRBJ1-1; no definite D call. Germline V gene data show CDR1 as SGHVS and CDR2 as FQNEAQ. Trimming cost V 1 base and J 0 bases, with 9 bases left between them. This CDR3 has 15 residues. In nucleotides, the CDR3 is TGTGCCAGCAGCTTAGTCTTACAGATGAACACTGAAGCTTTCTTT. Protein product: CASSLVLQMNTEAFF.

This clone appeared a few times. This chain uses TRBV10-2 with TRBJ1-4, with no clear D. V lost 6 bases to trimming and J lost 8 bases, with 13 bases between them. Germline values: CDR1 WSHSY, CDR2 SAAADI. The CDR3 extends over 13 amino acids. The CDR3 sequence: CASRDWEGEKLFF. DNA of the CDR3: TGCGCCAGCAGGGACTGGGAAGGGGAAAAACTGTTTTTT.

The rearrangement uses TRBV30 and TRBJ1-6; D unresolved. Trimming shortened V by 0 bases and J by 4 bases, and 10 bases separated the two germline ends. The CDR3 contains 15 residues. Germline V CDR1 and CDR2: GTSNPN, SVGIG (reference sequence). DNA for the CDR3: TGTGCCTGGAGTGTATTTGGACTTTATAATTCACCCCTCCACTTT. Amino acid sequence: CAWSVFGLYNSPLHF.

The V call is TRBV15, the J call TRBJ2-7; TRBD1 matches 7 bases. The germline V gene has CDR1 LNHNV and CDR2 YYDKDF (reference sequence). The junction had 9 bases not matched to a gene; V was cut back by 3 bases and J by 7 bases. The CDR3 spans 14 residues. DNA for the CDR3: TGTGCCACCAGCAGGGGACAGATTATGGGTGAGCAGTACTTC. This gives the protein CATSRGQIMGEQYF. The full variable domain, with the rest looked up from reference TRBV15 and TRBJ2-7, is DAMVIQNPRYQVTQFGKPVTLSCSQTLNHNVMYWYQQKSSQAPKLLFHYYDKDFNNEADTPDNFQSRRPNTSFCFLDIRSPGLGDTAMYLCATSRGQIMGEQYFGPGTRLTVT.

The CDR3 here is CASSYRDRAYEQYF. CDR3 DNA sequence: TGCGCCAGCAGCTACCGGGACAGGGCCTACGAGCAGTACTTC. The chain joins TRBV5-1 to TRBJ2-7; 9 bases fit TRBD1. This CDR3 region has 14 residues. Germline-derived CDR1 and CDR2 are SGHRS and YFSETQ. The V and J ends lost 3 bases and 2 bases, in that order; junction bases with no gene match: 3.

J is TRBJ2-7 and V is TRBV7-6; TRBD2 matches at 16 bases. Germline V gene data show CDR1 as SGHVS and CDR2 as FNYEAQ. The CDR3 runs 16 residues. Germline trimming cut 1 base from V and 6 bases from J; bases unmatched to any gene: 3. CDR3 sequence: CASSLGGLAGGSEQYF. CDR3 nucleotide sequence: TGTGCCAGCAGCTTAGGGGGACTAGCGGGAGGGTCCGAGCAGTACTTC.